The 9 T cell receptor beta chains listed next were all sequenced from one sample in a study of cytomegalovirus exposure and HLA in healthy donors. A multiplex PCR was run with 60 Vbeta primers and 13 Jbeta primers. TCRdb's table, derived via immunoSEQ multiplex PCR, lists solely in-frame clones and lacks some. The data show around 60,000 clones, under 85% seen once. The specimen was PBMCs. Source of these receptors: a man between 50 and 59 years old in good health and CMV-seropositive.

The chain combines TRBV27 with TRBJ2-1, with a weak D call TRBD1 (6 bases). Trimming stripped 0 bases from V and 0 bases from J, with 9 bases between. The CDR3 is 16 residues long. The germline gives CDR1 MNHEY, CDR2 SMNVEV (reference sequence). Here the CDR3 DNA reads TGTGCCAGCAGTTTATCGGACAGAAACTCCTACAATGAGCAGTTCTTC. Its translation: CASSLSDRNSYNEQFF.

This rearrangement joins TRBV6-5 to TRBJ2-7; 11 bases match TRBD2. V was pared by 3 bases and J by 3 bases, with 7 bases of the junction left unmatched. The CDR3 extends over 16 amino acids. Germline CDR1 reads MNHEY; CDR2 reads SVGAGI. CDR3 DNA sequence: TGTGCCAGCAGTTATACCGGGACTAGCGGCTACTACGAGCAGTACTTC. It yields the protein CASSYTGTSGYYEQYF.

The V and J genes are TRBV5-3 and TRBJ2-7; 9 positions agree with TRBD2. TRBV5-3 is known as an ORF, though its function is uncertain. This CDR3 comprises 18 residues. The V and J ends lost 4 bases and 5 bases, in that order; junction bases with no gene match: 19. The CDR3 loop reads CARSAQVAGEPSMDEQYF. For the CDR3, the DNA is TGTGCCAGAAGCGCTCAGGTAGCGGGGGAGCCATCGATGGACGAGCAGTACTTC.

This clone has just a few counts. One junction end disagrees with the germline gene, perhaps due to a read error. The gene calls are TRBV5-6 and TRBJ1-1, with D perhaps TRBD1 (5 bases). This CDR3 is built from 15 residues. Per the germline V gene, CDR1 is SGHDT and CDR2 is YYEEEE. The CDR3 DNA reads as TGTGCCAGCAGTACACCAAGGGGCGCGAAGACTGAAGCTTTATTT. Protein: CASSTPRGAKTEALF.

The genes are TRBV6-5 and TRBJ2-3; TRBD1 matches 7 bases. The CDR3 sequence is 14 residues long. V dropped 5 bases and J dropped 3; count of bases not matched to a gene: 5. Germline values: CDR1 MNHEY, CDR2 SVGAGI. The CDR3 loop is CASSPTGTTDTQYF. CDR3 coding DNA: TGTGCCAGCAGTCCGACAGGGACGACAGATACGCAGTATTTT.

The V gene is TRBV4-1, the J gene TRBJ2-5; 9 bases map to TRBD2. Losses at the gene ends were 4 bases for V and 5 bases for J; bases not matched to a gene: 11. Germline CDR1 and CDR2: MGHRA and YSYEKL. CDR3 length: 16 amino acids. In DNA form, the CDR3 reads TGCGCCAGCAGCCCAGTCGGGCGGGGGGGCCGGGAGACCCAGTACTTC. Translated, it gives CASSPVGRGGRETQYF.

Of note for this clone: The same CDR3 arises from other DNA sequences in this sample as well. V usage is TRBV6-6 and J usage is TRBJ2-2; 7 bases align to TRBD1. Trimming removed 6 bases from V and 0 bases from J; junction bases left unmatched: 4. In germline, CDR1 is MNHNY, CDR2 SVGAGI (reference sequence). This CDR3 contains 15 residues. The CDR3 is CASSIGQANTGELFF. Here the CDR3 DNA reads TGTGCCAGCAGCATTGGACAGGCGAACACCGGGGAGCTGTTTTTT.

V is TRBV29-1 and J is TRBJ2-7; 12 nucleotides align to TRBD2. V lost 4 bases, J lost 4 bases, and 5 bases stayed unmatched. This CDR3 contains 14 residues. Germline CDR1 is SQVTM and CDR2 is ANQGSEA. CDR3 sequence reads: CSVAGLAGSYEQYF. For the CDR3, the DNA is TGCAGCGTTGCAGGACTAGCGGGATCATACGAGCAGTACTTC.

This clone was observed once. This rearrangement joins TRBV27 to TRBJ1-5; D is perhaps TRBD1 (5 bases). V shed 4 bases and J shed 3 bases, with 10 bases lying between them. The CDR3 is 14 residues long. Per the germline V gene, CDR1 is MNHEY and CDR2 is SMNVEV (reference sequence). This chain's CDR3 is CASSYTGTNQPQHF. Written as DNA, the CDR3 is TGTGCCAGCAGTTACACAGGAACCAATCAGCCCCAGCATTTT.